This T cell receptor beta chain emerged from a study of T cells in Graves' hyperthyroidism and ophthalmopathy. Broader study findings: Most clonotypes that expanded in the thyroid above 0.001 also showed up in blood.

A remark on this clonotype: Its antigen remains unknown.

Diagnoses were made from clinical symptoms, serum measures (thyroxine and TRAb), thyroid ultrasound and orbital computed tomography. Extraction of PBMCs used roughly 10 ml of fresh peripheral blood. It was RNA transcripts that yielded the amplified TCR beta CDR3 regions. In the first-round RT-PCR of the TCR CDR3, the HTBI primer set was used. One entry per CDR3 protein results from TCRdb running MiXCR on the multiplex PCR reads. The sample contains 35,000 to 40,000 distinct CDR3 sequences, just under 50% of which appear only once. V gave up 5 bases and J gave up 2 bases, with 13 bases separating them. This CDR3 comprises 14 residues. The germline V gene encodes CDR1 SGHRS and CDR2 YFSETQ.

The sample was blood. The receptor's source is a woman in her 50s with Graves' hyperthyroidism that later progressed to Graves' ophthalmopathy. The chain is built from TRBV5-1 and TRBJ1-1; D is ambiguous. CDR3 protein: CASSMGYGNTEAFF. The DNA for the CDR3 is TGCGCCAGCAGTATGGGATATGGAAACACTGAAGCTTTCTTT.